Below, one TCR beta chain is given with its context. Its specificity is not known. The CDR3 spans 14 residues. After removal of 9 bases from V and 9 bases from J, the junction contained 9 bases not matched to a gene. The germline gives CDR1 MNHEY, CDR2 SMNVEV (reference sequence). PCR involved 60 Vbeta and 13 Jbeta primers. Sequenced by immunoSEQ multiplex PCR; TCRdb stores in-frame clones only, minus some. The data contain approximately 220,000 clones, over 65% of them singletons. The data are from a study of cytomegalovirus exposure and HLA in healthy donors. Study findings and constraints: Based on reports, TCR beta sequences accurately predicted HLA-A and HLA-B alleles for most subjects. Available immune exposure information was restricted to CMV serostatus only. The study assumed roughly uniform donor sequencing depth for presence/absence analyses.

Each donor's status was that of a healthy bone marrow donor. This clonotype was obtained from a man aged 18 to 29 in good health and CMV-seronegative. The chain has TRBV27 and TRBJ1-6, with 9 bases that match TRBD1. Material: PBMCs. CDR3 residues: CASRWTGESSPLHF. The CDR3 nucleotides read TGTGCCAGTAGATGGACAGGGGAAAGTTCACCCCTCCACTTT.